One and the same sample provided the 18 T cell receptor beta chains below, sequenced in a study of blood T cell repertoires in COVID-19. The data were produced by immunoSEQ multiplex PCR, yet TCRdb's version contains in-frame clones alone and is incomplete. In the table there are some 69,000 clones, 90% of which are singletons. The sequenced sample consisted of peripheral blood. The receptors derive from a man aged 55 to 70 with acute or convalescent COVID-19.

This clone was counted once. This chain links TRBV7-9 with TRBJ2-7; 12 bases are a match to TRBD1. Trimming at V came to 8 bases and at J to 7 bases, leaving 12 bases not matched to a gene. The CDR3 extends over 15 amino acids. Germline V gene data show CDR1 as SEHNR and CDR2 as FQNEAQ (reference sequence). The CDR3 protein is CASGAGGQGAHEQYF. The CDR3 nucleotides read TGTGCCAGCGGGGCGGGGGGACAGGGGGCGCATGAGCAGTACTTC.

V and J are TRBV30 and TRBJ1-2, with no clear D. Germline CDR1 reads GTSNPN; CDR2 reads SVGIG (reference sequence). This CDR3 comprises 12 residues. Trimming stripped 0 bases from V and 4 bases from J, with 6 bases between. The CDR3 DNA is TGTGCCTGGAGTGTACTTTCCTATGGCTACACCTTC. This sequence encodes CAWSVLSYGYTF.

The rearrangement joins TRBV6-5 to TRBJ2-7; unclear D gene. Germline CDR1 reads MNHEY; CDR2 reads SVGAGI. The CDR3 loop spans 12 amino acids. The germline V and J ends were trimmed by 5 bases and 0 bases, with 5 bases remaining between them. CDR3 nucleotides: TGTGCCAGCAGTCTGAGCTCCTACGAGCAGTACTTC. Amino acids: CASSLSSYEQYF.

The V call is TRBV19, the J call TRBJ2-3, with 7 bases that match TRBD1. J lost 1 base, V lost 9 bases, and 7 bases had no gene match. Germline loops: CDR1 LNHDA, CDR2 SQIVND (reference sequence). The CDR3 totals 14 residues. CDR3 sequence (DNA): TGTGCCAGCCGAAACAGGGGCGGCACAGATACGCAGTATTTT. Protein: CASRNRGGTDTQYF.

J is TRBJ1-5 and V is TRBV7-9, with D possibly TRBD1 on 5 matching bases. Looked up from germline, CDR1 is SEHNR and CDR2 is FQNEAQ (reference sequence). The CDR3 spans 15 residues. V lost 5 bases to trimming and J lost 4 bases, with 15 bases between them. CDR3 in amino acids: CASSPASTVNQPQHF. In nucleotides, the CDR3 is TGTGCCAGCAGCCCTGCCTCGACAGTTAATCAGCCCCAGCATTTT.

The chain combines TRBV2 with TRBJ1-5, with D possibly being TRBD1 (6 bases). V lost 6 bases and J lost 0, with 9 bases in between. CDR1 is SNHLY and CDR2 is FYNNEI in the germline V gene. The CDR3 has 14 residues. The CDR3 region is CASSRDISNQPQHF. The CDR3 nucleotides are TGTGCCAGCAGCCGGGACATTAGCAATCAGCCCCAGCATTTT.

The V and J genes are TRBV9 and TRBJ1-5; D gene uncertain. Per the germline V gene, CDR1 is SGDLS and CDR2 is YYNGEE. The CDR3 runs to 14 residues. Trimming left V 4 bases short and J 2 bases short, with 10 bases between. The CDR3 spells CASSPTYRNQPQHF. The CDR3 DNA sequence: TGTGCCAGCAGCCCCACATATCGCAATCAGCCCCAGCATTTT.

V gene TRBV7-8 combines with J gene TRBJ2-6, with D possibly TRBD1 on 7 matching bases. Trimming shortened V by 4 bases and J by 2 bases, and 12 bases separated the two germline ends. This CDR3 region has 16 residues. Germline CDR1 SGHVS, CDR2 FQNEAQ. CDR3 DNA: TGTGCCAGCAGCTCCAGGGGGGTCACTGGGGCCAACGTCCTGACTTTC. It is translated as CASSSRGVTGANVLTF. Variable domain in full (rest from reference TRBV7-8 and TRBJ2-6): GAGVSQSPRYKVAKRGQDVALRCDPISGHVSLFWYQQALGQGPEFLTYFQNEAQLDKSGLPSDRFFAERPEGSVSTLKIQRTQQEDSAVYLCASSSRGVTGANVLTFGAGSRLTVL.

This CDR3 reads CASSQDLADYSNQPQHF. CDR3 bases: TGCGCCAGCAGCCAAGATTTAGCAGACTATAGCAATCAGCCCCAGCATTTT. This chain links TRBV4-1 with TRBJ1-5, with D uncertain. This CDR3 region has 17 residues. CDR1 MGHRA and CDR2 YSYEKL come from the germline V gene. V lost 0 bases and J lost 0, with 12 bases in between.

The gene calls are TRBV6-5 and TRBJ1-5, with D possibly being TRBD1 (5 bases). The V end was cut by 8 bases, the J end by 3 bases, with 14 bases between. CDR1 and CDR2 from the germline V gene are MNHEY and SVGAGI. CDR3 length: 14 amino acids. The CDR3 DNA is TGTGCCAGCGGCGGGGGGGGTAACAATCAGCCCCAGCATTTT. Amino acid sequence: CASGGGGNNQPQHF.

This clone has only one observation. This chain uses TRBV27 with TRBJ1-1; TRBD1 aligns across 7 bases. This CDR3 has 15 amino acids. Per germline, CDR1 MNHEY and CDR2 SMNVEV (reference sequence). V lost 7 bases to trimming and J lost 1 base; unmatched junction nucleotides: 9. The CDR3 is CASIPVQGGNTEAFF. The CDR3 DNA sequence: TGTGCCAGCATACCAGTTCAGGGGGGGAACACTGAAGCTTTCTTT.

This clone was recorded a few times. This chain joins TRBV24-1 and TRBJ1-2; 7 bases line up with TRBD1. The CDR3 spans 14 residues. Germline CDR1 reads KGHDR; CDR2 reads SFDVKD. Trimming removed 2 bases from V and 4 bases from J; junction bases left unmatched: 3. The CDR3 region is CATSDYRGSYGYTF. In DNA, the CDR3 is TGTGCCACCAGTGATTACAGGGGAAGCTATGGCTACACCTTC.

This clone was recorded once. This chain uses TRBV25-1 with TRBJ1-1; 11 positions agree with TRBD1. Trimming removed 9 bases from V and 1 base from J; junction bases left unmatched: 10. Per germline, CDR1 MGHDK and CDR2 SYGVNS. The CDR3 extends over 16 amino acids. This CDR3 reads CASTGDRGNWNTEAFF. The CDR3 DNA sequence: TGTGCCAGTACTGGGGACAGGGGGAATTGGAACACTGAAGCTTTCTTT. Filled out from reference TRBV25-1 and TRBJ1-1, the complete variable domain reads EADIYQTPRYLVIGTGKKITLECSQTMGHDKMYWYQQDPGMELHLIHYSYGVNSTEKGDLSSESTVSRIRTEHFPLTLESARPSHTSQYLCASTGDRGNWNTEAFFGQGTRLTVV.

The genes are TRBV7-9 and TRBJ1-1; D uncertain. V lost 3 bases and J lost 1, with 12 bases in between. The germline V gene encodes CDR1 SEHNR and CDR2 FQNEAQ (reference sequence). The CDR3 covers 15 residues. The CDR3 is CASSLTGKRNTEAFF. CDR3 nucleotides: TGTGCCAGCAGCTTGACCGGGAAGAGGAACACTGAAGCTTTCTTT.

This chain links TRBV6-5 with TRBJ2-2; D unresolved. This CDR3 is built from 13 residues. V lost 6 bases and J lost 4, with 9 bases in between. CDR1 is MNHEY and CDR2 is SVGAGI in the germline V gene. For the CDR3, the DNA is TGTGCCAGCAGGGGCGCCCTCACCGGGGAGCTGTTTTTT. Translation: CASRGALTGELFF.

The sample holds one count of this clone. The rearrangement joins TRBV3-1 (or the pseudogene TRBV3-2) to TRBJ1-6, with D perhaps TRBD1 (5 bases). CDR1 and CDR2 from the germline V gene are LGHDT and YNNKEL (reference sequence). CDR3 length: 14 residues. V dropped 4 bases and J dropped 4 bases, with 8 bases sitting between them. The CDR3 bases are TGTGCCAGCAGCCCGACAGTTTATAATTCACCCCTCCACTTT. Protein sequence: CASSPTVYNSPLHF.

This clone was observed a few times. This sequence joins TRBV19 and TRBJ1-5; 7 positions agree with TRBD1. Germline V gene sequence: CDR1 LNHDA, CDR2 SQIVND (reference sequence). V lost 0 bases and J lost 6; bases outside the gene matches: 5. The CDR3 extends over 15 amino acids. The chain's CDR3 is CASSIDRAGGQPQHF. The CDR3 DNA is TGTGCCAGTAGTATAGATAGGGCAGGGGGTCAGCCCCAGCATTTT.

The chain combines TRBV19 with TRBJ1-4; weak D call: TRBD1 (5 bases). The CDR3 has 15 amino acids. Germline V gene sequence: CDR1 LNHDA, CDR2 SQIVND (reference sequence). V lost 1 base and J 7 bases, leaving 13 bases between the germline ends. In DNA, the CDR3 is TGTGCCAGTAGTATAGCCACGACAGTCAGTGAAAAACTGTTTTTT. This gives the protein CASSIATTVSEKLFF.